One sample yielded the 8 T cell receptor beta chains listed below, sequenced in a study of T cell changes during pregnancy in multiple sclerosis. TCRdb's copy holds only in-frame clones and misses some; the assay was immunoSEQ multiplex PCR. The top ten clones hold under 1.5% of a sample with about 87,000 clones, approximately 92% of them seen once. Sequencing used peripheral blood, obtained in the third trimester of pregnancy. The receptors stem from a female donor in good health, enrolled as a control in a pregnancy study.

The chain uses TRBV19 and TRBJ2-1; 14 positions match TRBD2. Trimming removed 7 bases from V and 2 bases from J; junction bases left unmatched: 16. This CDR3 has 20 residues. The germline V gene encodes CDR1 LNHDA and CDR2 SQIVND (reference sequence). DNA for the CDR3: TGTGCCAGTACCACAACGTTGGGACTAGCGGGAGTTCTAGCCTACAATGAGCAGTTCTTC. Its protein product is CASTTTLGLAGVLAYNEQFF. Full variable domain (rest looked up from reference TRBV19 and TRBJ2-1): DGGITQSPKYLFRKEGQNVTLSCEQNLNHDAMYWYRQDPGQGLRLIYYSQIVNDFQKGDIAEGYSVSREKKESFPLTVTSAQKNPTAFYLCASTTTLGLAGVLAYNEQFFGPGTRLTVL.

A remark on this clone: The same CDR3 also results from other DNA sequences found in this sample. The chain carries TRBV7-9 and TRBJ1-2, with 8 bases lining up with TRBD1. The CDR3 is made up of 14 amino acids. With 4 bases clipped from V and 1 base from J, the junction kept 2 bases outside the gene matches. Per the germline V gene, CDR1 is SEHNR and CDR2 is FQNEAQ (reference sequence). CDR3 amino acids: CASSSGQGNYGYTF. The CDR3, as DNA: TGTGCCAGCAGCTCCGGACAGGGTAACTATGGCTACACCTTC.

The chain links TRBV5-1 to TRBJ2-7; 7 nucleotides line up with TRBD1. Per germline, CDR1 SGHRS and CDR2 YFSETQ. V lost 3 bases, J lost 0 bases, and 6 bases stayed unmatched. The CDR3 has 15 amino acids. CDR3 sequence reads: CASSSVAGGSYEQYF. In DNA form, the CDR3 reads TGCGCCAGCAGCTCGGTGGCAGGGGGCTCCTACGAGCAGTACTTC.

CDR3 residues: CATSRVQGVYEQYF. CDR3 sequence (DNA): TGTGCCACCAGCAGAGTGCAGGGGGTCTACGAGCAGTACTTC. The V gene is TRBV15, the J gene TRBJ2-7; TRBD1 aligns across 7 bases. The ends lost 1 base at V and 3 bases at J; junction bases unmatched: 3. The CDR3 consists of 14 residues. CDR1 is LNHNV, CDR2 YYDKDF, per germline (reference sequence).

CDR3 region: CASSFLSGGAYQETQYF. For the CDR3, the DNA is TGTGCCAGCAGTTTCCTCTCAGGGGGCGCGTACCAAGAGACCCAGTACTTC. This chain uses TRBV27 with TRBJ2-5; TRBD1 agrees at 8 bases. Germline V gene lookup returns CDR1 MNHEY and CDR2 SMNVEV (reference sequence). The CDR3 spans 17 residues. V gave up 3 bases and J gave up 0 bases; unmatched junction bases: 9.

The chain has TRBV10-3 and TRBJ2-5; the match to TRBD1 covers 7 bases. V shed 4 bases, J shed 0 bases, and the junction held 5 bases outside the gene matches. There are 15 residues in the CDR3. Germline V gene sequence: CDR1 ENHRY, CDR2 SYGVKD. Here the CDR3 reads CAISVRDSHQETQYF. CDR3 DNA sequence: TGTGCCATCAGTGTCCGGGACAGCCACCAAGAGACCCAGTACTTC.

CDR3 bases: TGTGCCAGCGCTCCCTCCGGGACAGGTGATTATGGCTACACCTTC. Its translation: CASAPSGTGDYGYTF. This chain joins TRBV9 and TRBJ1-2; TRBD1 agrees at 8 bases. CDR3 length: 15 residues. Germline lookup yields CDR1 SGDLS and CDR2 YYNGEE. J was trimmed by 5 bases and V by 7 bases; bases with no gene match: 13. Using reference TRBV9 and TRBJ1-2 for the parts outside the CDR3, the full variable domain is DSGVTQTPKHLITATGQRVTLRCSPRSGDLSVYWYQQSLDQGLQFLIQYYNGEERAKGNILERFSAQQFPDLHSELNLSSLELGDSALYFCASAPSGTGDYGYTFGSGTRLTVV.

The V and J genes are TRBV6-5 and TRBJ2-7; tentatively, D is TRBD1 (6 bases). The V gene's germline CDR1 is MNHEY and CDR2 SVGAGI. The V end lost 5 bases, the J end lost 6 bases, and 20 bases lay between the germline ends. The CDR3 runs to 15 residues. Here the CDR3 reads CASSHRFMGASEQYF. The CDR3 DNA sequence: TGTGCCAGCAGTCATCGTTTCATGGGGGCTTCCGAGCAGTACTTC.